The 29 T cell receptor beta chains below all came from one sample that was sequenced in a study of blood T cell repertoires in COVID-19 (dated by TCRdb to between 2020 and 2021). Receptor libraries were prepared by the immunoSEQ multiplex PCR assay. TCRdb provides this immuneACCESS table in a form limited to in-frame rearrangements. Some clones are lacking; in checked studies, under half of them reflect an unresolved V gene, and why the rest are absent is not known. In all, the sample holds roughly 200,000 clones, and about 85% of those were seen once. Together, the top ten hold roughly a sixth of the sample. The sequenced sample was PBMCs or T cells enriched from blood (not recorded which). The receptors were gathered from a man aged 40-49 years who had recovered from COVID-19.

This chain links TRBV19 with TRBJ1-2; no reliable D call. CDR3 length: 15 amino acids. V gave up 1 base and J gave up 0 bases, with 9 bases separating them. The V gene's germline CDR1 is LNHDA and CDR2 SQIVND (reference sequence). The CDR3 DNA follows: TGTGCCAGTAGTATAGGCGACCTAGCTAACTATGGCTACACCTTC. Its protein is CASSIGDLANYGYTF.

CDR3 amino acids: CAWSVEAAYEQYF. CDR3 nucleotides: TGTGCCTGGAGTGTCGAGGCAGCCTACGAGCAGTACTTC. The gene calls are TRBV30 and TRBJ2-7; D gene ambiguous. Germline loops: CDR1 GTSNPN, CDR2 SVGIG (reference sequence). The CDR3 contains 13 residues. Trimming took off 0 bases at V and 2 bases at J, with 8 bases between the two ends.

This clone occurred once. The chain uses TRBV5-8 and TRBJ1-5; TRBD1 is a possible D gene (5 bases). V was shortened by 1 base and J by 0 bases, with 14 bases between the two germline ends. This CDR3 has 17 amino acids. CDR1 is SGHTS and CDR2 is YDEGEE in the germline V gene. CDR3 residues: CASSLPGGGRSNQPQHF. The CDR3 DNA sequence: TGTGCCAGCAGCTTGCCCGGGGGAGGCCGTAGCAATCAGCCCCAGCATTTT.

This clone was detected only once. The chain joins TRBV7-2 to TRBJ2-2; possibly TRBD2 for D (6 bases). There are 16 residues in the CDR3. Germline V lookup: CDR1 SGHTA, CDR2 FQGNSA. The ends were cut back, 2 bases at V and 5 bases at J, with 15 bases in the middle. The CDR3 DNA reads TGTGCCAGCAGCTTAAGGGCGACCGGGAGTACCGGGGAGCTGTTTTTT. Translated, it gives CASSLRATGSTGELFF. Looking up the rest from reference TRBV7-2 and TRBJ2-2 gives the full variable domain: GAGVSQSPSNKVTEKGKDVELRCDPISGHTALYWYRQSLGQGLEFLIYFQGNSAPDKSGLPSDRFSAERTGGSVSTLTIQRTQQEDSAVYLCASSLRATGSTGELFFGEGSRLTVL.

The chain carries TRBV5-5 and TRBJ2-2; TRBD2 matches 15 bases. The V segment lost 3 bases and the J segment 6 bases; nucleotides outside the gene matches: 12. The CDR3 consists of 19 residues. CDR1 is SGHKS, CDR2 YYEKEE, per germline (reference sequence). The CDR3 protein is CASSWKKGLAGGHSGELFF. As DNA, the CDR3 is TGTGCCAGCAGCTGGAAGAAGGGACTAGCGGGAGGACACTCCGGGGAGCTGTTTTTT.

The V and J genes are TRBV4-2 and TRBJ1-4; 7 bases align to TRBD1. The V gene's germline CDR1 is LGHNA and CDR2 YNFKEQ. The ends lost 3 bases at V and 6 bases at J; junction bases unmatched: 7. This CDR3 is built from 15 residues. CDR3 region: CASSHHRGADEKLFF. The CDR3 DNA reads TGTGCCAGCAGCCACCACAGGGGTGCGGATGAAAAACTGTTTTTT.

The rearrangement uses TRBV2 and TRBJ2-3; a weak D match, TRBD2 (6 bases). CDR1 and CDR2 from the germline V gene are SNHLY and FYNNEI. The CDR3 covers 15 residues. The germline V and J ends were trimmed by 3 bases and 5 bases, with 15 bases remaining between them. The CDR3 is CASSDNGQGGDTQYF. Written as DNA, the CDR3 is TGTGCCAGCAGTGACAATGGGCAGGGAGGAGATACGCAGTATTTT. Variable domain in full (rest from reference TRBV2 and TRBJ2-3): EPEVTQTPSHQVTQMGQEVILRCVPISNHLYFYWYRQILGQKVEFLVSFYNNEISEKSEIFDDQFSVERPDGSNFTLKIRSTKLEDSAMYFCASSDNGQGGDTQYFGPGTRLTVL.

The V gene is TRBV5-6, the J gene TRBJ1-6, with D perhaps matching TRBD1 (6 bases). The germline V and J ends were trimmed by 0 bases and 8 bases, with 15 bases remaining between them. Germline CDR1 is SGHDT and CDR2 is YYEEEE. The CDR3 spans 16 residues. The CDR3 DNA follows: TGTGCCAGCAGCTTGGCATCGAGGGGGAAGGATTCACCCCTCCACTTT. Protein product: CASSLASRGKDSPLHF. The whole variable domain, remainder taken from reference TRBV5-6 and TRBJ1-6, is DAGVTQSPTHLIKTRGQQVTLRCSPKSGHDTVSWYQQALGQGPQFIFQYYEEEERQRGNFPDRFSGHQFPNYSSELNVNALLLGDSALYLCASSLASRGKDSPLHFGNGTRLTVT.

This clone was seen a single time. V and J are TRBV3-1 (or the pseudogene TRBV3-2) and TRBJ2-7; TRBD1 matches 11 bases. CDR1 is LGHDT, CDR2 YNNKEL, per germline (reference sequence). The CDR3 consists of 15 residues. Unmatched junction bases numbered 3, after V lost 4 bases and J lost 1 base. The DNA for the CDR3 is TGTGCCAGCAGCCCGGGACAGGGGGGTTCCTACGAGCAGTACTTC. It encodes CASSPGQGGSYEQYF.

V usage is TRBV6-5 and J usage is TRBJ1-2; maybe TRBD1 (5 bases). V gave up 6 bases and J gave up 8 bases, with 13 bases separating them. This CDR3 spans 12 amino acids. Germline V gene data show CDR1 as MNHEY and CDR2 as SVGAGI. CDR3 in amino acids: CASRSQGQGYTF. CDR3 coding DNA: TGTGCCAGCAGGAGCCAAGGACAAGGCTACACCTTC.

The chain carries TRBV5-5 and TRBJ1-6, with 8 bases identical to TRBD1. J lost 7 bases, V lost 2 bases, and 5 bases had no gene match. The CDR3 covers 15 residues. Per germline, CDR1 SGHKS and CDR2 YYEKEE (reference sequence). The CDR3 sequence: CASSFPDRENSPLHF. DNA of the CDR3: TGTGCCAGCAGCTTCCCGGACAGGGAGAATTCACCCCTCCACTTT.

This sequence joins TRBV12-3 or TRBV12-4 and TRBJ1-3; D unresolved. V was shortened by 2 bases and J by 8 bases, with 10 bases between the two germline ends. The CDR3 has 13 amino acids. The CDR3: CASSLSLYDTIYF. For the CDR3, the DNA is TGTGCCAGCAGTTTATCGTTGTATGACACCATATATTTT.

The chain has TRBV9 and TRBJ2-1; 10 bases fit TRBD1. Germline CDR1 and CDR2: SGDLS and YYNGEE. The V segment lost 3 bases and the J segment 2 bases; nucleotides outside the gene matches: 5. The CDR3 spans 16 residues. The DNA for the CDR3 is TGTGCCAGCAGCGCTAGGGACAGGGGAACCTACAATGAGCAGTTCTTC. It specifies CASSARDRGTYNEQFF.

The rearrangement joins TRBV29-1 to TRBJ1-1; TRBD1 matches 9 bases. J lost 10 bases, V lost 7 bases, and 13 bases had no gene match. CDR1 SQVTM and CDR2 ANQGSEA come from the germline V gene. The CDR3 extends over 13 amino acids. The DNA of the CDR3 is TGCAGCGCCCACACCGACAGGGGGAGTGGAGCTTTCTTT. This codes for CSAHTDRGSGAFF.

The V call is TRBV4-1, the J call TRBJ1-2; D gene unclear. The length of the CDR3 is 15 residues. The V and J ends lost 1 base and 5 bases respectively, with 14 bases between them. The V gene's germline CDR1 is MGHRA and CDR2 YSYEKL. This CDR3 is CASSQGMVRGYGYTF. The CDR3 DNA reads as TGCGCCAGCAGCCAAGGTATGGTGAGAGGGTATGGCTACACCTTC.

The rearrangement uses TRBV28 and TRBJ2-7; D might be TRBD2 (5 bases). Germline V gene sequence: CDR1 MDHEN, CDR2 SYDVKM. CDR3 length: 15 residues. V was cut by 7 bases and J by 0 bases, with 16 bases left in between. The chain's CDR3 is CASTRWRAGSYEQYF. CDR3 in DNA: TGTGCCAGCACCCGCTGGCGGGCGGGCTCCTACGAGCAGTACTTC.

The V and J genes are TRBV7-8 and TRBJ2-7; the match to TRBD1 covers 8 bases. V dropped 4 bases and J dropped 5; count of bases not matched to a gene: 7. The CDR3 spans 14 residues. Germline V gives CDR1 SGHVS, CDR2 FQNEAQ. CDR3 nucleotide sequence: TGTGCCAGCAGCTCCCGGGACAGGCCCCACGAGCAGTACTTC. Protein: CASSSRDRPHEQYF. The full variable domain, rest sourced from reference TRBV7-8 and TRBJ2-7, is GAGVSQSPRYKVAKRGQDVALRCDPISGHVSLFWYQQALGQGPEFLTYFQNEAQLDKSGLPSDRFFAERPEGSVSTLKIQRTQQEDSAVYLCASSSRDRPHEQYFGPGTRLTVT.

CDR3 protein: CAIRRTSDTDTQYF. The DNA for the CDR3 is TGTGCCATCAGGAGGACTAGCGACACAGATACGCAGTATTTT. The chain couples TRBV10-3 to TRBJ2-3; 9 bases line up with TRBD2. This CDR3 has 14 residues. V was pared by 6 bases and J by 2 bases, with 3 bases of the junction left unmatched. CDR1 and CDR2 from the germline V gene are ENHRY and SYGVKD.

The chain combines TRBV18 with TRBJ2-3, with 13 bases matching TRBD2. This CDR3 region has 15 residues. CDR1 and CDR2 from the germline V gene are KGHSH and LQKENI. Losses at the gene ends were 2 bases for V and 6 bases for J; bases not matched to a gene: 2. The chain's CDR3 is CASSPVTSGRDTQYF. In DNA form, the CDR3 reads TGTGCCAGCTCACCAGTGACTAGCGGGAGGGATACGCAGTATTTT.

The genes are TRBV25-1 and TRBJ2-1; 7 bases match TRBD2. Germline V gene data show CDR1 as MGHDK and CDR2 as SYGVNS. Unmatched junction bases numbered 11, after V lost 1 base and J lost 2 bases. The CDR3 is 18 amino acids. The CDR3 DNA sequence: TGTGCCAGCAGTGAATTGGAGGATGGCGGGAGCACCTACAATGAGCAGTTCTTC. This gives the protein CASSELEDGGSTYNEQFF.

This clone was detected once. The chain carries TRBV10-3 and TRBJ1-2, with 7 bases lining up with TRBD1. The V gene's germline CDR1 is ENHRY and CDR2 SYGVKD. V lost 5 bases and J lost 7; bases outside the gene matches: 10. The CDR3 is made up of 14 amino acids. The CDR3 DNA reads TGTGCCATCAGTACCCAGACAGGGTCCTCTGGCTACACCTTC. It codes for CAISTQTGSSGYTF.

The J gene is TRBJ2-2, the V gene TRBV29-1; D ambiguous. The CDR3 is 13 residues long. With 1 base removed from V and 1 base from J, the gap between germline ends came to 4 bases. The germline CDR1 and CDR2 sequences are SQVTM and ANQGSEA. The CDR3 DNA reads as TGCAGCGTTGAAGGGCAGAACACCGGGGAGCTGTTTTTT. As protein: CSVEGQNTGELFF.

V gene TRBV7-9 combines with J gene TRBJ1-3; TRBD1 aligns across 7 bases. This CDR3 is 16 amino acids long. Germline CDR1 reads SEHNR; CDR2 reads FQNEAQ (reference sequence). V was clipped by 2 bases and J by 4 bases; unmatched bases: 8. CDR3 in DNA: TGTGCCAGCAGCTTAAGGGGACAGACGGAGGGAAACACCATATATTTT. Translating it yields CASSLRGQTEGNTIYF.

The V call is TRBV5-1, the J call TRBJ2-5; 9 bases fit TRBD1. The V gene's germline CDR1 is SGHRS and CDR2 YFSETQ. CDR3 length: 15 residues. V lost 2 bases and J lost 3; bases outside the gene matches: 5. The CDR3: CASSFTGGIEETQYF. The CDR3 nucleotides read TGCGCCAGCAGCTTCACAGGGGGCATAGAAGAGACCCAGTACTTC. Supplemented by reference TRBV5-1 and TRBJ2-5, the full variable domain reads KAGVTQTPRYLIKTRGQQVTLSCSPISGHRSVSWYQQTPGQGLQFLFEYFSETQRNKGNFPGRFSGRQFSNSRSEMNVSTLELGDSALYLCASSFTGGIEETQYFGPGTRLLVL.

V and J are TRBV12-3 or TRBV12-4 and TRBJ2-5, with D possibly being TRBD2 (5 bases). Trimming left V 6 bases short and J 2 bases short, with 10 bases between. This CDR3 has 13 residues. CDR3 sequence (DNA): TGTGCCAGCAGCAAACGGGATCAAGAGACCCAGTACTTC. Translated, it gives CASSKRDQETQYF.

CDR3 coding DNA: TGTGCCAGCAGCTTAGACAGGGGCTCAATCATGAACACTGAAGCTTTCTTT. Translation gives CASSLDRGSIMNTEAFF. The chain carries TRBV7-9 and TRBJ1-1; 7 bases map to TRBD1. The ends lost 1 base at V and 0 bases at J; junction bases unmatched: 8. Germline V lookup: CDR1 SEHNR, CDR2 FQNEAQ (reference sequence). The CDR3 spans 17 residues.

The chain combines TRBV28 with TRBJ2-1; a possible D gene is TRBD2 (6 bases). The germline V gene encodes CDR1 MDHEN and CDR2 SYDVKM. The CDR3 sequence is 13 residues long. Trimming left V 5 bases short and J 7 bases short, with 12 bases between. CDR3 residues: CASSISGRNEQFF. The CDR3 DNA reads TGTGCCAGCAGTATTAGCGGTCGGAATGAGCAGTTCTTC.

This chain links TRBV5-1 with TRBJ2-1; TRBD2 matches 12 bases. Germline CDR1 and CDR2: SGHRS and YFSETQ. The CDR3 covers 20 residues. J lost 0 bases, V lost 4 bases, and 14 bases had no gene match. The CDR3 region has the DNA TGCGCCAGCAGCCACCAGACTAGCGGGAGACCACAGAGCTCCTACAATGAGCAGTTCTTC. As protein: CASSHQTSGRPQSSYNEQFF.

This chain uses TRBV9 with TRBJ2-1; 9 positions agree with TRBD2. Looked up from germline, CDR1 is SGDLS and CDR2 is YYNGEE. This CDR3 comprises 18 residues. The J segment lost 5 bases and the V segment lost 2 bases, leaving 14 bases of the junction unmatched. The CDR3 DNA sequence: TGTGCCAGCAGCGTTACCCCGATAGCGGGAGATGTCGACAATGAGCAGTTCTTC. This gives the protein CASSVTPIAGDVDNEQFF.